The clone carrying this T cell receptor beta chain is judged medium-sized. This specimen belongs to a study of breast tumors, draining lymph nodes, adjacent tissues. J lost 7 bases, V lost 1 base, and 15 bases had no gene match. This CDR3 has 17 amino acids. The V gene's germline CDR1 is DFQATT and CDR2 SNEGSKA (reference sequence). TCRdb ran MiXCR on the multiplex PCR reads and lists one entry per CDR3 protein. The sample holds about 14,000 distinct CDR3 sequences, more than 50% seen once. The sequencing sample was made of tumor-adjacent breast tissue. This chain uses TRBV20-1 with TRBJ2-1; 8 nucleotides agree with TRBD2. This clonotype was obtained from a female donor with breast cancer. Some clones in this sample may be carry-over from other donors' samples. In DNA, the CDR3 is TGCAGTGCTAGAGCGGGTCTCGGGAGGGCCTTAGGTAATGAGCAGTTCTTC. Its protein is CSARAGLGRALGNEQFF.